The 2 T cell receptor beta chains below all came from one sample that was sequenced in a study of shared T cell receptors in the human thymus (dated by TCRdb to about 2021). The library was generated by the immunoSEQ multiplex PCR assay. The table was pulled from immuneACCESS by TCRdb, which kept in-frame rearrangements only. Such tables lose some clones; where checked, under half of the loss comes from unresolved V genes, and the rest has no known cause. The sample contains 700,000 or so clones, approximately 83% of them found a single time. Jointly, the top ten make up more than 0.01% of the sample. These data were likewise used in another study, on human thymus T cells.

Sequenced sample: thymocytes. These receptors came from a girl under three years old with a congenital heart defect. Donor details come from another sample of the same person, matched by shared clones.

V and J are TRBV7-7 and TRBJ2-5; D perhaps matches TRBD2 (6 bases). CDR3 length: 18 amino acids. Germline V gene sequence: CDR1 SSHAT, CDR2 FNYEAQ (reference sequence). Trimming pared 5 bases from V and 5 bases from J, leaving 27 bases between. CDR3 DNA sequence: TGTGCCAGCAGCCCCCGTTGGGAGGCGACTTTCCGGCGGGAGACCCAGTACTTC. Translation gives CASSPRWEATFRRETQYF.

The chain joins TRBV9 to TRBJ2-7; 7 nucleotides line up with TRBD1. J gave up 3 bases and V 1 base, and 7 bases lay outside the gene matches. The CDR3 is made up of 15 amino acids. The germline V gene has CDR1 SGDLS and CDR2 YYNGEE. The CDR3 sequence is CASSVSEAGGYEQYF. CDR3 sequence (DNA): TGTGCCAGCAGCGTATCCGAGGCAGGGGGCTACGAGCAGTACTTC.